This T cell receptor beta chain was obtained from a study of blood T cell repertoires in COVID-19. In the study overall: Sites across the United States, Italy and Spain contributed samples from acute and convalescent COVID-19. The analysed material was cDNA or gDNA that came from T cells, B-cell-depleted T cells, or PBMCs.

Trimming took off 2 bases at V and 3 bases at J, with 7 bases between the two ends. The CDR3 spans 13 residues. Produced via immunoSEQ multiplex PCR; TCRdb's table is partial and in-frame only. The sample gives roughly 200,000 clones, about nine tenths of which show up once; approximately 7% is in the top ten. V is TRBV12-3 or TRBV12-4 and J is TRBJ1-2; no reliable D call. Sequencing was carried out using peripheral blood. This TCR derives from a man between 35 and 55 years old with acute or convalescent COVID-19. This CDR3 is CASSLTSDYGYTF. The DNA for the CDR3 is TGTGCCAGCAGTTTAACATCCGACTATGGCTACACCTTC.